Listed below are T cell receptor beta chains from one sample, sequenced in a study of STAT5B mutations in CD4+ large granular lymphocyte leukemia. Measured with immunoSEQ multiplex PCR; TCRdb has only the in-frame clones, and not every one. The data show over 30,000 clones, with 76% seen just once and about 6.6% held by the top ten. Sequencing used CD4+ T cells from blood buffy coats. The receptors stem from a human donor in good health. Each CDR3 is given with its conserved first and last residue. D genes are given only for firm matches. Rows may omit the clone size; those that give it use once, few, many or a size class.

>few|TRBV6-1|NA|TRBJ2-1
CASSTDSSEQFF
TGTGCCAGCAGTACGGACTCGAGCGAGCAGTTCTTC
>NA|TRBV6-8|TRBD2|TRBJ2-3
CASSPAGTSGNTDTQYF
TGTGCCAGCAGCCCCGCAGGGACTAGCGGAAACACAGATACGCAGTATTTT
>NA|TRBV7-2|NA|TRBJ1-2
CASSYITGNYGYTF
TGTGCCAGCAGCTATATAACAGGGAACTATGGCTACACCTTC
>NA|TRBV19|TRBD2|TRBJ2-1
CASSIGGSVGEQFF
TGTGCCAGTAGTATAGGCGGGAGTGTTGGTGAGCAGTTCTTC
>few|TRBV11-2|NA|TRBJ1-1
CASSPDRLLGRTAFF
TGTGCCAGCAGCCCCGACCGACTACTGGGGCGGACGGCTTTCTTT
>NA|TRBV7-2|NA|TRBJ1-5
CASSLMWGNNQPQHF
TGTGCCAGCAGCTTAATGTGGGGTAACAATCAGCCCCAGCATTTT
>NA|TRBV2|TRBD1|TRBJ2-7
CASRPARQGHEQYF
TGTGCCAGCAGACCCGCTAGACAGGGCCACGAGCAGTACTTC
>once|TRBV4-3|TRBD1|TRBJ2-7
CASSQLTGDSYEQYF
TGCGCCAGCAGCCAACTGACAGGGGACTCCTACGAGCAGTACTTC
>NA|TRBV18|NA|TRBJ1-1
CASSPEFLNTEAFF
TGTGCCAGCTCACCAGAATTTCTGAACACTGAAGCTTTCTTT
>NA|TRBV6-6|NA|TRBJ1-2
CASSTGFGSGYTF
TGTGCCAGCAGTACCGGTTTTGGGTCTGGCTACACCTTC
>NA|TRBV5-1|TRBD1|TRBJ2-1
CASSTSGQGRANEQFF
TGCGCCAGCAGCACTTCGGGACAGGGTAGGGCAAATGAGCAGTTCTTC
>NA|TRBV19|NA|TRBJ2-7
CASSLGNNEQYF
TGTGCCAGTAGTCTTGGGAACAACGAGCAGTACTTC
>once|TRBV4-3|NA|TRBJ2-1
CASSPSWDNEQFF
TGCGCCAGCAGCCCGAGTTGGGACAATGAGCAGTTCTTC
>NA|TRBV20-1|NA|TRBJ2-7
CSANGYEQYF
TGCAGTGCTAACGGCTACGAGCAGTACTTC
>few|TRBV9|NA|TRBJ1-1
CASSVVEGSTEAFF
TGTGCCAGCAGCGTAGTAGAGGGGAGCACTGAAGCTTTCTTT
>NA|TRBV2|TRBD1|TRBJ1-2
CASSPGQAYGYTF
TGTGCCAGCAGTCCGGGACAGGCCTATGGCTACACCTTC
>once|TRBV5-4|TRBD1|TRBJ1-2
CASSPGQTVEGYTF
TGTGCCAGCAGTCCGGGACAGACAGTTGAGGGCTACACCTTC